Sequencing of this T cell receptor (beta chain) was carried out in a study of OX40 agonist ivuxolimab in advanced cancers. Study summary: Three partial responders included one hepatocellular carcinoma patient and two cutaneous melanoma patients.

This clone was seen only once. Sequenced by immunoSEQ multiplex PCR; TCRdb stores in-frame clones only, minus some. The sample shows about 73,000 clones, approximately 90% of them seen only once. Germline-derived CDR1 and CDR2 are MNHNY and SVGAGI (reference sequence). With 6 bases removed from V and 6 bases from J, the gap between germline ends came to 15 bases. CDR3 length: 13 amino acids. This rearrangement joins TRBV6-6 to TRBJ2-7; D is undetermined. The receptor's source is an adult with an advanced solid tumor such as melanoma, head and neck, liver or kidney cancer. Here the sequenced sample was CD4+ or CD8+ T cells sorted from blood, taken in a trial of the OX40 agonist ivuxolimab. CDR3 loop: CASRSGPHGEQYF. CDR3 nucleotide sequence: TGTGCCAGCAGATCAGGTCCACACGGCGAGCAGTACTTC.